The rows below give T cell receptor beta chains drawn from one sample of a study of blood T cells in healthy people across ages. One entry per CDR3 protein, called by TCRdb with MiXCR from the 5' RACE reads. The top ten hold around 15% of the sample, which has approximately 940,000 distinct CDR3 sequences, around 48% seen once. Sequences were obtained from blood. The source of these receptors is a man aged 30 to 39 in good health. The CDR3 runs from the conserved cysteine through the conserved F or W. Fields, in order: V gene, clone size, J gene, D gene, CDR3 protein. D genes are given only for firm matches. Clone size is stated in some rows and not others, as once, few, many or a class when expanded.

V gene: TRBV3-1; clone size: .; J gene: TRBJ2-1; D gene: .; CDR3 protein: CASSPTFGNEQFF
V gene: TRBV4-1; clone size: .; J gene: TRBJ1-3; D gene: .; CDR3 protein: CASSQEESGVPGNTIYF
V gene: TRBV10-3; clone size: few; J gene: TRBJ2-1; D gene: .; CDR3 protein: CAISEVAASSYNEQFF
V gene: TRBV7-2; clone size: .; J gene: TRBJ2-3; D gene: .; CDR3 protein: CASQQGGDADTQYF
V gene: TRBV28; clone size: few; J gene: TRBJ1-4; D gene: TRBD1; CDR3 protein: CASSQDRTNEKLFF
V gene: TRBV12-3/TRBV12-4; clone size: .; J gene: TRBJ2-7; D gene: .; CDR3 protein: CASSFSSPSEQYF
V gene: TRBV21-1; clone size: .; J gene: TRBJ2-7; D gene: .; CDR3 protein: CASSERSQGQPPPEQYF
V gene: TRBV3-1; clone size: many; J gene: TRBJ1-2; D gene: .; CDR3 protein: CASSRTKTNYGYTF
V gene: TRBV5-1; clone size: many; J gene: TRBJ1-2; D gene: .; CDR3 protein: CASSLAGTAKLGYTF
V gene: TRBV7-2; clone size: .; J gene: TRBJ2-1; D gene: .; CDR3 protein: CASSLSGKELFF
V gene: TRBV4-1; clone size: .; J gene: TRBJ1-4; D gene: .; CDR3 protein: CASSPRTETLGEKLFF
V gene: TRBV6-2/TRBV6-3; clone size: .; J gene: TRBJ2-1; D gene: TRBD2; CDR3 protein: CASSQGGGVYNEQFF
V gene: TRBV7-9; clone size: .; J gene: TRBJ2-3; D gene: .; CDR3 protein: CASSLSGKDTQYF
V gene: TRBV5-1; clone size: once; J gene: TRBJ2-1; D gene: .; CDR3 protein: CASNLASTTYNEQFF
V gene: TRBV11-2; clone size: .; J gene: TRBJ2-5; D gene: TRBD2; CDR3 protein: CASSPGTSGGTKETQYF
V gene: TRBV27; clone size: .; J gene: TRBJ2-7; D gene: .; CDR3 protein: CASSAGLSYEQYF
V gene: TRBV27; clone size: few; J gene: TRBJ1-2; D gene: .; CDR3 protein: CASSFNDGYTF
V gene: TRBV7-9; clone size: few; J gene: TRBJ1-6; D gene: .; CDR3 protein: CANAGDGNSPLHF
V gene: TRBV30; clone size: .; J gene: TRBJ1-1; D gene: .; CDR3 protein: CAWINGFTEAFF
V gene: TRBV9; clone size: few; J gene: TRBJ2-3; D gene: TRBD1; CDR3 protein: CASSPRDRGLTDTQYF
V gene: TRBV28; clone size: .; J gene: TRBJ2-1; D gene: .; CDR3 protein: CASSLTEGGRFF
V gene: TRBV7-9; clone size: many; J gene: TRBJ2-7; D gene: TRBD1; CDR3 protein: CASSETGEIAEQYF
V gene: TRBV4-1; clone size: .; J gene: TRBJ2-2; D gene: .; CDR3 protein: CASSQDEAAGELFF
V gene: TRBV28; clone size: .; J gene: TRBJ2-7; D gene: TRBD1; CDR3 protein: CASLMGGQGSGYEQYF
V gene: TRBV7-2; clone size: many; J gene: TRBJ1-5; D gene: .; CDR3 protein: CASSSGGSSNQPQHF
V gene: TRBV12-3/TRBV12-4; clone size: .; J gene: TRBJ2-7; D gene: .; CDR3 protein: CASSLMSTAREQYF
V gene: TRBV7-9; clone size: few; J gene: TRBJ2-7; D gene: TRBD1; CDR3 protein: CASSSPLVGTGPYEQYF
V gene: TRBV20-1; clone size: .; J gene: TRBJ2-1; D gene: .; CDR3 protein: CSASTLAEQFF
V gene: TRBV20-1; clone size: .; J gene: TRBJ2-1; D gene: .; CDR3 protein: CSAREELAFEQFF
V gene: TRBV7-2; clone size: few; J gene: TRBJ2-1; D gene: .; CDR3 protein: CASSGSRDNEQFF
V gene: TRBV7-9; clone size: many; J gene: TRBJ2-3; D gene: .; CDR3 protein: CASSITASTDTQYF
V gene: TRBV4-1; clone size: .; J gene: TRBJ2-5; D gene: TRBD1; CDR3 protein: CASSQGRDRGKETQYF
V gene: TRBV5-1; clone size: .; J gene: TRBJ2-1; D gene: .; CDR3 protein: CASSPTVAPLNEQFF
V gene: TRBV7-2; clone size: few; J gene: TRBJ2-1; D gene: TRBD1; CDR3 protein: CASSLGQGAAYNEQFF
V gene: TRBV20-1; clone size: .; J gene: TRBJ2-2; D gene: TRBD2; CDR3 protein: CSAAGGPGNTGELFF
V gene: TRBV14; clone size: .; J gene: TRBJ2-7; D gene: .; CDR3 protein: CATCTEEGGEQYF
V gene: TRBV6-2/TRBV6-3; clone size: .; J gene: TRBJ2-1; D gene: TRBD2; CDR3 protein: CASSYHGSGASNEQFF
V gene: TRBV20-1; clone size: .; J gene: TRBJ1-2; D gene: .; CDR3 protein: CSARDALSLNYGYTF
V gene: TRBV2; clone size: .; J gene: TRBJ2-1; D gene: TRBD2; CDR3 protein: CASSEGGLAGELNEQFF
V gene: TRBV3-1; clone size: .; J gene: TRBJ1-2; D gene: TRBD1; CDR3 protein: CASSLDRGRYGYTF
V gene: TRBV19; clone size: few; J gene: TRBJ1-1; D gene: .; CDR3 protein: CASRQGQSNTEAFF
V gene: TRBV5-1; clone size: .; J gene: TRBJ2-3; D gene: TRBD2; CDR3 protein: CASSSGTSGVSDTQYF
V gene: TRBV5-5; clone size: .; J gene: TRBJ2-5; D gene: .; CDR3 protein: CASSLAGALREAQYF